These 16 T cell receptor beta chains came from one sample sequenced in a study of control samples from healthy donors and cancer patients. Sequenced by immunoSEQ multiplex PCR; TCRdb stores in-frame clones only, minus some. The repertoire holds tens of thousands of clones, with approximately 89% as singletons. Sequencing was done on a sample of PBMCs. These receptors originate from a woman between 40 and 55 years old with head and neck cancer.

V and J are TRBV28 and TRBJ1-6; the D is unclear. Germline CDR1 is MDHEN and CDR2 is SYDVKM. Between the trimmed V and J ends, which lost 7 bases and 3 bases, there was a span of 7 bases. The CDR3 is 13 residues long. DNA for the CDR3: TGTGCCAGCACCCTGATCTATAATTCACCCCTCCACTTT. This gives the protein CASTLIYNSPLHF. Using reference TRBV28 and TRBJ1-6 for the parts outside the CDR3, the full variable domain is DVKVTQSSRYLVKRTGEKVFLECVQDMDHENMFWYRQDPGLGLRLIYFSYDVKMKEKGDIPEGYSVSREKKERFSLILESASTNQTSMYLCASTLIYNSPLHFGNGTRLTVT.

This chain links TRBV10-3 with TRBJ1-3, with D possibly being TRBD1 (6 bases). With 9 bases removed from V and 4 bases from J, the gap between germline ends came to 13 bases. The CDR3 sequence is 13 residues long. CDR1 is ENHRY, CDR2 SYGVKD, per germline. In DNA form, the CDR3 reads TGTGCCATAAGGGGGGCAGGAGGAAACACCATATATTTT. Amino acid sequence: CAIRGAGGNTIYF.

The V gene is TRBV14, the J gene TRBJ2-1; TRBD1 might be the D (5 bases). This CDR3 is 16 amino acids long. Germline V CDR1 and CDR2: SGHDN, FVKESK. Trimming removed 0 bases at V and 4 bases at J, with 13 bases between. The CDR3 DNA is TGTGCCAGCAGCCAAGATCTGGCAGGACATTACAATGAGCAGTTCTTC. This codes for CASSQDLAGHYNEQFF.

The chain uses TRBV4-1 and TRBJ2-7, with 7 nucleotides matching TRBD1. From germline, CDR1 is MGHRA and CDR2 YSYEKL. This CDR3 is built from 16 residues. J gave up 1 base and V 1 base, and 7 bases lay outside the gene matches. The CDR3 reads CASSQGGQVRSYEQYF. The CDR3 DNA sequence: TGCGCCAGCAGCCAAGGTGGACAGGTGAGATCCTACGAGCAGTACTTC.

This CDR3 is CASSVPANNEQFF. CDR3 sequence (DNA): TGTGCCAGCAGCGTTCCGGCAAACAATGAGCAGTTCTTC. V gene TRBV9 combines with J gene TRBJ2-1; unclear D gene. V was cut by 2 bases and J by 5 bases, with 8 bases left in between. CDR3 length: 13 amino acids. From germline, CDR1 is SGDLS and CDR2 YYNGEE.

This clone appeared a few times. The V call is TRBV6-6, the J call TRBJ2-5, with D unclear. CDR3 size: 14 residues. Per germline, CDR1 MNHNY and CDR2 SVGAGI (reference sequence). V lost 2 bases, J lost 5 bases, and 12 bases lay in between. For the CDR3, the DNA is TGTGCCAGCAGTTACCCCACCCCCGGGGAGACCCAGTACTTC. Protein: CASSYPTPGETQYF.

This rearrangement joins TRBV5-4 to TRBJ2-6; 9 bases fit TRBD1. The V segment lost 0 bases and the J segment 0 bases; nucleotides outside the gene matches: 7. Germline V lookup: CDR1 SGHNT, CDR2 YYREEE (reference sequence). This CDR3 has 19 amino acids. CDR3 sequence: CASSLAWDRDDSGANVLTF. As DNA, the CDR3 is TGTGCCAGCAGCTTGGCTTGGGACAGGGATGACTCTGGGGCCAACGTCCTGACTTTC. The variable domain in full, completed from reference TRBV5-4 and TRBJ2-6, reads ETGVTQSPTHLIKTRGQQVTLRCSSQSGHNTVSWYQQALGQGPQFIFQYYREEENGRGNFPPRFSGLQFPNYSSELNVNALELDDSALYLCASSLAWDRDDSGANVLTFGAGSRLTVL.

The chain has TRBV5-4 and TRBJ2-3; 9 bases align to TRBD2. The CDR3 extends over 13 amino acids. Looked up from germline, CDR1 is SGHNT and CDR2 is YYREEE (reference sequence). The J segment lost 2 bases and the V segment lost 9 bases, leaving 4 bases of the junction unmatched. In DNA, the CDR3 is TGTGCCACGGGACTAGCTTCCACAGATACGCAGTATTTT. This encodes CATGLASTDTQYF.

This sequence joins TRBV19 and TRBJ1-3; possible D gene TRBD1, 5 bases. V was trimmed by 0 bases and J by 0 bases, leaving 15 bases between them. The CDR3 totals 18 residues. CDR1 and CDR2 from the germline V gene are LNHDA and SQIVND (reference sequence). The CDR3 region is CASSIDSPVQVSGNTIYF. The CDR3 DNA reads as TGTGCCAGTAGTATAGACTCGCCGGTACAGGTCTCTGGAAACACCATATATTTT.

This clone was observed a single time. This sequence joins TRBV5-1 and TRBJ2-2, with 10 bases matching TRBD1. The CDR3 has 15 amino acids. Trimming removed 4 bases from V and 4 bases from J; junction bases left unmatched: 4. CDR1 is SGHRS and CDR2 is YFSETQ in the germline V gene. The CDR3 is CASSLRTGGTGELFF. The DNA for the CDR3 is TGCGCCAGCAGCCTACGGACAGGGGGCACCGGGGAGCTGTTTTTT.

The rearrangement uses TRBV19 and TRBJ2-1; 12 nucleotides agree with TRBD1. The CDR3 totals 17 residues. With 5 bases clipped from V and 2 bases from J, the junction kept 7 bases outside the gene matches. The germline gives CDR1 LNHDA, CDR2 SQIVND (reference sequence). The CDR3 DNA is TGTGCCAGTAGTTTTTCCGGGACAGGGGGCGCCTACAATGAGCAGTTCTTC. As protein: CASSFSGTGGAYNEQFF.

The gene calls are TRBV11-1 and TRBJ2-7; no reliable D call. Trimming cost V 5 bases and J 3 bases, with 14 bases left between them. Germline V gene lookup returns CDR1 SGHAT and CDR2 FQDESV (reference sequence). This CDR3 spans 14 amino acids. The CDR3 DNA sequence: TGTGCCAGCAGCACCACGGGTGGGGTCTACGAGCAGTACTTC. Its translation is CASSTTGGVYEQYF.

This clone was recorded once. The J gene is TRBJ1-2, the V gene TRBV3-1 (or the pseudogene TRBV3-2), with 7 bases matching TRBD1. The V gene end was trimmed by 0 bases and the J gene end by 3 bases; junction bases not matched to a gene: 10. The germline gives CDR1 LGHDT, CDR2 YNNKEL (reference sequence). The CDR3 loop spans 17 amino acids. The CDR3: CASSQDQGPTGDYGYTF. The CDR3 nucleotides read TGTGCCAGCAGCCAAGATCAGGGGCCAACAGGGGACTATGGCTACACCTTC.

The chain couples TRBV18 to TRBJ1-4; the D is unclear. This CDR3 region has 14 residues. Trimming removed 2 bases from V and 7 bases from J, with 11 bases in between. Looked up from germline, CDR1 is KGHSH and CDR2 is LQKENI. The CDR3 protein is CASSPSSRGEKLFF. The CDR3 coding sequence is TGTGCCAGCTCACCAAGTTCACGGGGTGAAAAACTGTTTTTT.

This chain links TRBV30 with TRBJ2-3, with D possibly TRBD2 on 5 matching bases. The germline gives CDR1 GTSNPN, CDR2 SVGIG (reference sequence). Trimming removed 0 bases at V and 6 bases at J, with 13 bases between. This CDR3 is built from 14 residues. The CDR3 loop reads CAWSVIRAGDTQYF. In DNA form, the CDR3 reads TGTGCCTGGAGTGTGATTCGGGCGGGCGATACGCAGTATTTT.

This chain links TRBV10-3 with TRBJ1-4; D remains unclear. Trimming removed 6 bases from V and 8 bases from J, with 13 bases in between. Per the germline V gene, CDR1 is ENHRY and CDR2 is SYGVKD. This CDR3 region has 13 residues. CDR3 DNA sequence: TGTGCCATCAGGCGAGACCTTTGGGAAAAACTGTTTTTT. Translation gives CAIRRDLWEKLFF.